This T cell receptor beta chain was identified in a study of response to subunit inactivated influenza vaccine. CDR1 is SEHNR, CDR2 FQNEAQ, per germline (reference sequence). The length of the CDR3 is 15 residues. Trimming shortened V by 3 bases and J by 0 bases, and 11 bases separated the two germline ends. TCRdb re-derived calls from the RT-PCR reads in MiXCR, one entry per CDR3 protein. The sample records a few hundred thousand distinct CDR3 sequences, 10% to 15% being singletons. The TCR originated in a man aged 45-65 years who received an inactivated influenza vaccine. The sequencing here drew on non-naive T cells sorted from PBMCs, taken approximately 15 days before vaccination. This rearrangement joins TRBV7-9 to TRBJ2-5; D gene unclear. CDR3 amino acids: CASSLGSGNQETQYF. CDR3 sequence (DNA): TGTGCCAGCAGCTTGGGGTCGGGTAACCAAGAGACCCAGTACTTC.